These 28 T cell receptor beta chains share one sample of origin, sequenced in a study of T cell responses to AZD1222 COVID-19 vaccine. The assay was immunoSEQ multiplex PCR, and TCRdb's table has in-frame clones only and misses some. In the table there are approximately 150,000 clones, 86% of which are singletons. Sample: peripheral blood, taken 28 days after the second AZD1222 dose. The receptors stem from an adult who received the AZD1222 COVID-19 vaccine.

This clone was detected once. The chain couples TRBV19 to TRBJ2-7; D is undetermined. The CDR3 has 12 amino acids. V was shortened by 8 bases and J by 2 bases, with 10 bases between the two germline ends. Looked up from germline, CDR1 is LNHDA and CDR2 is SQIVND (reference sequence). The CDR3 region has the DNA TGTGCCAGTTCTCATCGTACCTACGAGCAGTACTTC. Translating gives CASSHRTYEQYF.

This sequence joins TRBV28 and TRBJ1-1; no clear D gene. V was trimmed by 4 bases and J by 9 bases, leaving 21 bases between them. CDR1 is MDHEN, CDR2 SYDVKM, per germline. The CDR3 covers 15 residues. The CDR3 coding sequence is TGTGCCAGCAGTTATGGATATTTCAGGTCAGGAAAAGCTTTCTTT. This gives the protein CASSYGYFRSGKAFF.

The chain carries TRBV13 and TRBJ2-2, with 8 bases lining up with TRBD2. The CDR3 runs 15 residues. Unmatched junction bases numbered 8, after V lost 7 bases and J lost 4 bases. Germline V gives CDR1 PRHDT, CDR2 FYEKMQ (reference sequence). The CDR3 protein is CASTRRGEVTGELFF. CDR3 nucleotide sequence: TGTGCCAGCACGAGGCGGGGGGAAGTCACCGGGGAGCTGTTTTTT.

This clone occurred once. V gene TRBV7-2 combines with J gene TRBJ2-7; either TRBD1 or TRBD2 may fit D (5 bases each). The CDR3 is 15 amino acids. Germline values: CDR1 SGHTA, CDR2 FQGNSA. Trimming left V 5 bases short and J 2 bases short, with 16 bases between. CDR3 sequence reads: CASSPELGGTYEQYF. The CDR3 DNA follows: TGTGCCAGCAGCCCCGAGCTTGGGGGAACCTACGAGCAGTACTTC.

The chain links TRBV4-2 to TRBJ2-3; D unclear. Deletions cut 4 bases from V and 2 bases from J, with 13 bases between. This CDR3 is built from 15 residues. Germline values: CDR1 LGHNA, CDR2 YNFKEQ. CDR3 coding DNA: TGTGCCAGCAGCCTGTCCTGGTTGGCCACAGATACGCAGTATTTT. Protein product: CASSLSWLATDTQYF.

The chain is built from TRBV3-1 (or the pseudogene TRBV3-2) and TRBJ2-5, with D perhaps matching TRBD1 or TRBD2 (5 bases each). Germline V gives CDR1 LGHDT, CDR2 YNNKEL (reference sequence). Trimming left V 1 base short and J 1 base short, with 19 bases between. The CDR3 extends over 18 amino acids. In DNA form, the CDR3 reads TGTGCCAGCAGCCAAGTACGCCCGGGTCGGGGCGGCCAAGAGACCCAGTACTTC. As protein: CASSQVRPGRGGQETQYF.

The chain is built from TRBV9 and TRBJ2-7; 9 nucleotides match TRBD1. The trim removed 4 bases at V and 3 bases at J, leaving 5 bases unmatched. This CDR3 has 14 residues. CDR1 is SGDLS, CDR2 YYNGEE, per germline. In nucleotides, the CDR3 is TGTGCCAGCAGCCCCCAGACAGGGGGCTACGAGCAGTACTTC. Protein: CASSPQTGGYEQYF.

This clone was seen just once. The chain couples TRBV7-2 to TRBJ2-3; 10 bases are shared with TRBD2. The CDR3 loop spans 16 amino acids. Germline V gene lookup returns CDR1 SGHTA and CDR2 FQGNSA. The V and J ends lost 1 base and 5 bases, in that order; junction bases with no gene match: 6. The CDR3 loop reads CASSLGLSGGGDTQYF. The CDR3 bases are TGTGCCAGCAGCTTAGGTCTAAGCGGGGGGGGAGATACGCAGTATTTT.

The rearrangement joins TRBV5-1 to TRBJ1-1, with D possibly matching TRBD1 (5 bases). The CDR3 sequence is 13 residues long. Trimming cost V 5 bases and J 3 bases, with 11 bases left between them. Per the germline V gene, CDR1 is SGHRS and CDR2 is YFSETQ. The CDR3 region is CASSYLGDTEAFF. The CDR3 nucleotides are TGCGCCAGCAGTTACCTAGGGGACACTGAAGCTTTCTTT.

The chain couples TRBV5-4 to TRBJ2-1, with 10 bases lining up with TRBD2. CDR1 SGHNT and CDR2 YYREEE come from the germline V gene (reference sequence). V lost 4 bases and J lost 2; bases outside the gene matches: 6. The CDR3 runs 16 residues. CDR3 DNA: TGTGCCAGCAGCACAAGGACTAGCGGAGCCTACAATGAGCAGTTCTTC. It is translated as CASSTRTSGAYNEQFF.

The V gene is TRBV14, the J gene TRBJ2-7; D is unclear. With 8 bases removed from V and 6 bases from J, the gap between germline ends came to 14 bases. CDR1 and CDR2 from the germline V gene are SGHDN and FVKESK. The CDR3 is 12 residues long. As DNA, the CDR3 is TGTGCCAGCTCCCGGCAAGATGCCGAGCAGTACTTC. Translating it yields CASSRQDAEQYF.

This clone was recorded once. The V and J genes are TRBV13 and TRBJ2-4; 7 bases fit TRBD1. With 6 bases clipped from V and 2 bases from J, the junction kept 4 bases outside the gene matches. The CDR3 extends over 14 amino acids. Germline-derived CDR1 and CDR2 are PRHDT and FYEKMQ (reference sequence). The CDR3 DNA reads TGTGCCAGCAGTCGACAGGGAACCAAAAACATTCAGTACTTC. Its protein is CASSRQGTKNIQYF.

The gene calls are TRBV28 and TRBJ1-6; 8 bases match TRBD1. This CDR3 spans 15 amino acids. Germline CDR1 and CDR2: MDHEN and SYDVKM. V lost 7 bases to trimming and J lost 10 bases; unmatched junction nucleotides: 12. The CDR3 sequence is CASTPDGQGKSPLHF. CDR3 bases: TGTGCCAGCACCCCCGATGGACAGGGTAAATCACCCCTCCACTTT.

The gene calls are TRBV19 and TRBJ2-7, with 11 nucleotides matching TRBD2. Trimming at V came to 9 bases and at J to 5 bases, leaving 12 bases not matched to a gene. This CDR3 region has 15 residues. Germline V gene lookup returns CDR1 LNHDA and CDR2 SQIVND (reference sequence). Here the CDR3 reads CASRTSGSKQNEQYF. CDR3 nucleotide sequence: TGTGCCAGCCGTACTAGCGGGAGTAAGCAGAACGAGCAGTACTTC.

This clone occurred a few times. The rearrangement uses TRBV7-9 and TRBJ1-3; no definite D call. Germline values: CDR1 SEHNR, CDR2 FQNEAQ (reference sequence). V lost 5 bases to trimming and J lost 0 bases, with 11 bases between them. CDR3 length: 15 residues. The CDR3 DNA reads as TGTGCCAGCAGCCCCCCCGGTTACTCTGGAAACACCATATATTTT. It encodes CASSPPGYSGNTIYF.

The chain combines TRBV18 with TRBJ2-3; TRBD1 agrees at 8 bases. V was clipped by 1 base and J by 4 bases; unmatched bases: 7. The CDR3 has 16 residues. Germline V gene data show CDR1 as KGHSH and CDR2 as LQKENI. The CDR3 DNA reads as TGTGCCAGCTCACCACAGGCAGGGGGCGATCCAGATACGCAGTATTTT. It translates to CASSPQAGGDPDTQYF.

This chain links TRBV9 with TRBJ1-4; 8 positions match TRBD1. The CDR3 is 13 residues long. J lost 8 bases, V lost 6 bases, and 6 bases had no gene match. CDR1 is SGDLS, CDR2 YYNGEE, per germline. In DNA, the CDR3 is TGTGCCAGCACTAGGACAGGGAACGAAAAACTGTTTTTT. Residues: CASTRTGNEKLFF.

V and J are TRBV28 and TRBJ1-5; weak D call: TRBD1 (5 bases). The V gene's germline CDR1 is MDHEN and CDR2 SYDVKM. The V end lost 7 bases, the J end lost 11 bases, and 12 bases lay between the germline ends. CDR3 size: 11 residues. CDR3 sequence reads: CASKGPRAQHF. In DNA form, the CDR3 reads TGTGCCAGCAAGGGGCCACGGGCCCAGCATTTT.

This clone was seen more than once but under ten times. This sequence joins TRBV9 and TRBJ2-5, with 7 bases lining up with TRBD2. This CDR3 contains 15 residues. Trimming removed 4 bases from V and 2 bases from J; junction bases left unmatched: 8. CDR1 is SGDLS, CDR2 YYNGEE, per germline. The CDR3 sequence: CASSSGLLTQETQYF. CDR3 nucleotides: TGTGCCAGCAGCTCGGGACTACTCACTCAAGAGACCCAGTACTTC.

The chain recombines TRBV7-2 with TRBJ1-5, with 8 bases fitting TRBD1. The CDR3 is 14 residues long. Germline CDR1 and CDR2: SGHTA and FQGNSA. The junction had 4 bases not matched to a gene; V was cut back by 5 bases and J by 4 bases. CDR3 coding DNA: TGTGCCAGCAGCACCGACAGGGGAAATCAGCCCCAGCATTTT. Protein sequence: CASSTDRGNQPQHF.

In its sample, this clone was seen a few times. The rearrangement uses TRBV2 and TRBJ2-5, with D tentatively TRBD2 (6 bases). CDR3 length equals 14 residues. Per germline, CDR1 SNHLY and CDR2 FYNNEI. The V gene lost 8 bases and the J gene lost 4 bases, with 17 bases spanning the gap. The CDR3: CASLKDSAGETQYF. The CDR3 region has the DNA TGTGCCAGCCTTAAGGACTCAGCGGGAGAGACCCAGTACTTC.

The gene calls are TRBV28 and TRBJ2-1, with D maybe TRBD1 (6 bases). Germline lookup yields CDR1 MDHEN and CDR2 SYDVKM. Deletions cut 3 bases from V and 5 bases from J, with 20 bases between. The length of the CDR3 is 17 residues. The DNA of the CDR3 is TGTGCCAGCAGTTTCCCCAACAGGGACAAAGTCGACAATGAGCAGTTCTTC. Protein sequence: CASSFPNRDKVDNEQFF.

The genes are TRBV11-3 and TRBJ2-1; D is possibly TRBD2 (5 bases). Trimming pared 6 bases from V and 6 bases from J, leaving 9 bases between. The CDR3 is made up of 12 amino acids. The germline V gene has CDR1 SGHNT and CDR2 YENEEA. The DNA of the CDR3 is TGTGCCAGCAGAGCTGAGGGCAATGAGCAGTTCTTC. It encodes CASRAEGNEQFF. The full variable domain, rest sourced from reference TRBV11-3 and TRBJ2-1, is EAGVVQSPRYKIIEKKQPVAFWCNPISGHNTLYWYLQNLGQGPELLIRYENEEAVDDSQLPKDRFSAERLKGVDSTLKIQPAELGDSAVYLCASRAEGNEQFFGPGTRLTVL.

The chain links TRBV2 to TRBJ1-1; D might be TRBD1 (6 bases). V gave up 4 bases and J gave up 3 bases, with 9 bases separating them. CDR1 and CDR2 (germline): SNHLY, FYNNEI. The CDR3 runs 13 residues. The CDR3 protein is CASSGNRDTEAFF. DNA of the CDR3: TGTGCCAGCAGTGGAAACAGGGACACTGAAGCTTTCTTT.

This chain connects TRBV12-5 to TRBJ2-3; the match to TRBD2 covers 13 bases. The junction had 21 bases not matched to a gene; V was cut back by 6 bases and J by 6 bases. CDR3 size: 20 residues. The V gene's germline CDR1 is LGHNT and CDR2 FRNRAP. CDR3 in DNA: TGTGCTAGTGGGCCTTCCCACTGGACTAGCGGGAGCGTGGGGTTGGATACGCAGTATTTT. Residues: CASGPSHWTSGSVGLDTQYF.

The chain has TRBV4-2 and TRBJ2-1; 7 bases map to TRBD1. The J segment lost 5 bases and the V segment lost 4 bases, leaving 2 bases of the junction unmatched. Germline CDR1 LGHNA, CDR2 YNFKEQ. This CDR3 spans 13 amino acids. This CDR3 reads CASSRDRDNEQFF. DNA for the CDR3: TGTGCCAGCAGCCGCGACAGGGACAATGAGCAGTTCTTC.

This rearrangement joins TRBV9 to TRBJ2-7; D may match TRBD1 or TRBD2 (5 bases each). Germline CDR1 is SGDLS and CDR2 is YYNGEE. This CDR3 contains 14 residues. V dropped 6 bases and J dropped 2 bases, with 15 bases sitting between them. CDR3 region: CASNLEGNAYEQYF. CDR3 coding DNA: TGTGCCAGCAATCTTGAGGGGAACGCCTACGAGCAGTACTTC. The full variable domain, its missing parts supplied by reference TRBV9 and TRBJ2-7, is DSGVTQTPKHLITATGQRVTLRCSPRSGDLSVYWYQQSLDQGLQFLIQYYNGEERAKGNILERFSAQQFPDLHSELNLSSLELGDSALYFCASNLEGNAYEQYFGPGTRLTVT.

The chain joins TRBV4-1 to TRBJ1-2; D not certain. This CDR3 comprises 14 residues. The germline V gene encodes CDR1 MGHRA and CDR2 YSYEKL. The V and J ends lost 0 bases and 8 bases respectively, with 13 bases between them. CDR3 loop: CASSQDWRARGYTF. The CDR3 DNA reads TGCGCCAGCAGCCAAGATTGGAGGGCGCGAGGCTACACCTTC.